The text below deals with one T cell receptor beta chain. Its antigen is unknown. Profiling relied on immunoSEQ multiplex PCR, and the TCRdb table lists in-frame clones only, not all of them. There are 64,000 or so clones in the sample; 85% to 95% occur only once, and approximately 8% lies in the top ten. These data come from a study of PD-1 blockade in classical Hodgkin lymphoma. CDR3 size: 14 residues. Germline CDR1 and CDR2: MNHEY and SMNVEV (reference sequence). Trimming stripped 3 bases from V and 2 bases from J, with 9 bases between. Study outcomes and limitations: Researchers reported that CD4+ TCR diversity, though not CD8+, rose significantly by C4D1. Newly diagnosed and completely responding patients shared comparable baseline diversity. Newly diagnosed patients had baseline TCR diversity that was reportedly lower than that of healthy donors.

Documented time point: cycle 4 day 1 (C4D1), after 6 weeks of nivolumab. No patient escaped relapse after autologous stem cell transplantation, and brentuximab vedotin exposure varied. The sequencing used peripheral blood mononuclear cells (PBMCs), collected before the fourth cycle of nivolumab. The origin of this receptor is a human donor with classical Hodgkin lymphoma. The chain recombines TRBV27 with TRBJ2-3, with D hard to call. CDR3 bases: TGTGCCAGCAGTTTCCTCGGGTTCACAGATACGCAGTATTTT. It codes for CASSFLGFTDTQYF.